These 30 T cell receptor beta chains were sequenced from one sample in a study of CD8 T cells in ankylosing spondylitis (dated by TCRdb to 2016 to 2017). Study-wide findings and limitations: A TCR beta motif made up of several highly homologous amino acid variants appeared to be characteristic of blood from ankylosing spondylitis patients.

Library preparation employed 5' RACE. Sequencing instrument: Illumina HiSeq 2500. TCRdb passed the public sequencing reads through fastp at Q25 and MiXCR, retaining productive beta sequences. Duplicate CDR3 protein sequences are folded into a single record with the most common DNA and genes. The sample has more than 250,000 distinct CDR3 sequences on record, around 8% of them singletons. About 15% of the sample is held by the ten biggest clonotypes. These TCRs' antigens remain unknown. Sequenced: blood, either unsorted or a sorted T cell fraction (not recorded which). The receptors were sampled from a male donor with ankylosing spondylitis.

This clonotype was found a few times. V usage is TRBV7-8 and J usage is TRBJ1-1, with D possibly TRBD1 on 5 matching bases. Germline V CDR1 and CDR2: SGHVS, FQNEAQ. The CDR3 covers 16 residues. The V gene lost 1 base and the J gene lost 5 bases, with 17 bases spanning the gap. CDR3 region: CASSLGGGGGVTEAFF. CDR3 sequence (DNA): TGTGCCAGCAGCTTAGGGGGCGGCGGAGGGGTAACTGAAGCTTTCTTT. Together with reference TRBV7-8 and TRBJ1-1, the CDR3 gives the full variable domain: GAGVSQSPRYKVAKRGQDVALRCDPISGHVSLFWYQQALGQGPEFLTYFQNEAQLDKSGLPSDRFFAERPEGSVSTLKIQRTQQEDSAVYLCASSLGGGGGVTEAFFGQGTRLTVV.

In its sample, this clonotype was seen many times. V usage is TRBV5-1 and J usage is TRBJ1-2, with no clear D. V shed 4 bases and J shed 4 bases, with 17 bases lying between them. Germline CDR1 SGHRS, CDR2 YFSETQ. The CDR3 has 15 amino acids. CDR3: CASSQVEGVAYGYTF. CDR3 coding DNA: TGCGCCAGCAGCCAAGTCGAAGGAGTCGCCTATGGCTACACCTTC.

This clonotype came up many times. V is TRBV12-3 or TRBV12-4 and J is TRBJ1-2, with 8 bases fitting TRBD1. V shed 3 bases and J 8 bases; nucleotides not matched to a gene: 8. The CDR3 loop spans 14 amino acids. Here the CDR3 reads CASSLETGAGGYTF. The CDR3 nucleotides read TGTGCCAGCAGTTTGGAGACAGGGGCGGGAGGCTACACCTTC.

This clonotype was seen a few times. The rearrangement uses TRBV7-9 and TRBJ2-7, with 11 bases that match TRBD1. This CDR3 is built from 14 residues. V was clipped by 5 bases and J by 6 bases; unmatched bases: 6. Per the germline V gene, CDR1 is SEHNR and CDR2 is FQNEAQ (reference sequence). The CDR3 DNA reads TGTGCCAGCAGCCCCGGACAGGGGGCTCTCGAGCAGTACTTC. Translating it yields CASSPGQGALEQYF. Combining the CDR3 with reference TRBV7-9 and TRBJ2-7 gives the whole variable domain DTGVSQNPRHKITKRGQNVTFRCDPISEHNRLYWYRQTLGQGPEFLTYFQNEAQLEKSRLLSDRFSAERPKGSFSTLEIQRTEQGDSAMYLCASSPGQGALEQYFGPGTRLTVT.

The chain uses TRBV5-1 and TRBJ2-1, with D possibly being TRBD1 (6 bases). Trimming removed 2 bases from V and 7 bases from J, with 16 bases in between. CDR1 is SGHRS, CDR2 YFSETQ, per germline. The CDR3 covers 15 residues. CDR3 coding DNA: TGCGCCAGCAGCTTTCCTGGGGGCTCGAGGAATGAGCAGTTCTTC. Protein sequence: CASSFPGGSRNEQFF.

This clonotype was detected only a few times. The V gene is TRBV11-3, the J gene TRBJ2-5; D is possibly TRBD1 (5 bases). This CDR3 has 14 residues. The V gene's germline CDR1 is SGHNT and CDR2 YENEEA. Between the trimmed V and J ends, which lost 1 base and 5 bases, there was a span of 11 bases. In nucleotides, the CDR3 is TGTGCCAGCAGCTTAGGGGTAGGGGTGGAGACCCAGTACTTC. Amino acid sequence: CASSLGVGVETQYF.

Many counts were recorded for this clonotype. This sequence joins TRBV18 and TRBJ2-3; 7 bases align to TRBD2. V gave up 3 bases and J gave up 2 bases; unmatched junction bases: 5. The germline gives CDR1 KGHSH, CDR2 LQKENI. The CDR3 has 15 amino acids. CDR3 nucleotide sequence: TGTGCCAGCTCACCGAGCGGGACCCACACAGATACGCAGTATTTT. Translated, it gives CASSPSGTHTDTQYF.

Ten or more counts support this clonotype. The chain combines TRBV7-2 with TRBJ2-7; 11 bases line up with TRBD2. Germline V gives CDR1 SGHTA, CDR2 FQGNSA. The CDR3 is made up of 16 amino acids. V gave up 1 base and J gave up 4 bases; unmatched junction bases: 6. This CDR3 reads CASSLGVLAGVYEQYF. The CDR3 nucleotides read TGTGCCAGCAGCTTAGGGGTACTAGCGGGAGTTTACGAGCAGTACTTC.

The gene calls are TRBV11-1 and TRBJ2-7, with TRBD2 matching over 13 bases. V was clipped by 1 base and J by 5 bases; unmatched bases: 2. Germline V CDR1 and CDR2: SGHAT, FQDESV (reference sequence). The CDR3 length is 15 residues. For the CDR3, the DNA is TGTGCCAGCAGCTTAGGGACTAGCGGGAGCCACGAGCAGTACTTC. It is translated as CASSLGTSGSHEQYF.

The chain recombines TRBV12-3 or TRBV12-4 with TRBJ2-5, with TRBD2 as a possible D gene (6 bases). The CDR3 spans 17 residues. Between the trimmed V and J ends, which lost 6 bases and 4 bases, there was a span of 24 bases. CDR3: CASSPPGGYPFGETQYF. The CDR3 DNA reads TGTGCCAGCAGCCCCCCCGGGGGATACCCTTTCGGAGAGACCCAGTACTTC.

The chain links TRBV9 to TRBJ1-3, with TRBD1 matching over 10 bases. Germline V gene data show CDR1 as SGDLS and CDR2 as YYNGEE. The CDR3 spans 17 residues. V dropped 4 bases and J dropped 4; count of bases not matched to a gene: 11. The CDR3 DNA sequence: TGTGCCAGCAGCTCCGGGACAGGGGCCTTGGCGGGAAACACCATATATTTT. Its translation is CASSSGTGALAGNTIYF.

The sample holds a few counts of this clonotype. The rearrangement joins TRBV28 to TRBJ1-4; 8 bases align to TRBD1. Losses at the gene ends were 4 bases for V and 0 bases for J; bases not matched to a gene: 4. The CDR3 has 16 amino acids. Germline V lookup: CDR1 MDHEN, CDR2 SYDVKM. The CDR3 protein is CASSSGTGTTNEKLFF. In nucleotides, the CDR3 is TGTGCCAGCAGTTCAGGGACAGGAACAACTAATGAAAAACTGTTTTTT.

The chain uses TRBV4-1 and TRBJ2-1; 12 positions agree with TRBD2. The CDR3 runs to 17 residues. The V segment lost 4 bases and the J segment 4 bases; nucleotides outside the gene matches: 8. Per germline, CDR1 MGHRA and CDR2 YSYEKL. The CDR3 coding sequence is TGCGCCAGCAGCCTGGAAGAGCTAGCGGGAGGGTACAATGAGCAGTTCTTC. The encoded protein is CASSLEELAGGYNEQFF.

The CDR3 is CASSLARHLEQFF. The CDR3 DNA reads TGTGCCAGCAGTTTAGCCCGACATCTTGAGCAGTTCTTC. The chain carries TRBV28 and TRBJ2-1, with D hard to call. Trimming took off 2 bases at V and 9 bases at J, with 11 bases between the two ends. The length of the CDR3 is 13 residues. Germline V lookup: CDR1 MDHEN, CDR2 SYDVKM. The full variable domain, in which reference TRBV28 and TRBJ2-1 provide the parts outside the CDR3, is DVKVTQSSRYLVKRTGEKVFLECVQDMDHENMFWYRQDPGLGLRLIYFSYDVKMKEKGDIPEGYSVSREKKERFSLILESASTNQTSMYLCASSLARHLEQFFGPGTRLTVL.

The sample holds a few counts of this clonotype. The rearrangement links TRBV7-9 to TRBJ2-7, with 13 bases that match TRBD2. V gave up 5 bases and J gave up 3 bases; unmatched junction bases: 4. This CDR3 has 15 amino acids. CDR1 is SEHNR, CDR2 FQNEAQ, per germline (reference sequence). The CDR3 sequence is CASSAGTSGNYEQYF. The CDR3 coding sequence is TGTGCCAGCAGCGCTGGGACTAGCGGGAACTACGAGCAGTACTTC.

This clonotype has ten or more counts. The J gene is TRBJ2-1, the V gene TRBV5-1; tentatively, D is TRBD2 (6 bases). Per the germline V gene, CDR1 is SGHRS and CDR2 is YFSETQ. V gave up 1 base and J gave up 6 bases, with 14 bases separating them. This CDR3 spans 15 amino acids. The CDR3 region has the DNA TGCGCCAGCAGCTTGCAAACTAGCAGTTCCAATGAGCAGTTCTTC. Protein product: CASSLQTSSSNEQFF.

The chain couples TRBV27 to TRBJ1-5; D ambiguous. CDR3 length: 16 residues. Germline values: CDR1 MNHEY, CDR2 SMNVEV (reference sequence). Deletions cut 6 bases from V and 5 bases from J, with 20 bases between. The CDR3 here is CASSLPGRESDQPQHF. Here the CDR3 DNA reads TGTGCCAGCAGCCTACCTGGCAGAGAAAGTGATCAGCCCCAGCATTTT.

This chain joins TRBV9 and TRBJ2-1, with D perhaps TRBD1 or TRBD2 (5 bases each). The CDR3 has 14 residues. Trimming removed 2 bases from V and 2 bases from J, with 8 bases in between. Per the germline V gene, CDR1 is SGDLS and CDR2 is YYNGEE. The CDR3 here is CASSVTAAYNEQFF. CDR3 DNA sequence: TGTGCCAGCAGCGTGACAGCGGCCTACAATGAGCAGTTCTTC. Full variable domain (rest looked up from reference TRBV9 and TRBJ2-1): DSGVTQTPKHLITATGQRVTLRCSPRSGDLSVYWYQQSLDQGLQFLIQYYNGEERAKGNILERFSAQQFPDLHSELNLSSLELGDSALYFCASSVTAAYNEQFFGPGTRLTVL.

The V gene is TRBV10-2, the J gene TRBJ1-5; 8 bases agree with TRBD1. This CDR3 has 15 residues. The germline gives CDR1 WSHSY, CDR2 SAAADI. J lost 4 bases, V lost 3 bases, and 5 bases had no gene match. CDR3 protein: CASSETGGSNQPQHF. For the CDR3, the DNA is TGCGCCAGCAGTGAAACAGGGGGGAGTAATCAGCCCCAGCATTTT.

This clonotype was observed many times. The chain combines TRBV27 with TRBJ2-1; maybe TRBD1 (6 bases). Trimming took 3 bases from V and 6 from J, leaving 21 bases between them. This CDR3 is 17 amino acids long. Germline CDR1 MNHEY, CDR2 SMNVEV (reference sequence). The CDR3, as DNA: TGTGCCAGCAGTTTTTGTGGGGCTCAGGGGATGTGCAATGAGCAGTTCTTC. This translates into CASSFCGAQGMCNEQFF.

The chain has TRBV19 and TRBJ2-1; 9 nucleotides agree with TRBD2. V was pared by 3 bases and J by 6 bases, with 9 bases of the junction left unmatched. This CDR3 is 16 amino acids long. The germline CDR1 and CDR2 sequences are LNHDA and SQIVND (reference sequence). The CDR3 coding sequence is TGTGCCAGTAGTATTTCGCTAGCGGGACCCCTCAATGAGCAGTTCTTC. Protein product: CASSISLAGPLNEQFF.

This clonotype showed up many times. CDR3 protein: CASSQDGRLAGGEQYF. Written as DNA, the CDR3 is TGCGCCAGCAGCCAAGATGGACGACTAGCGGGAGGAGAGCAGTACTTC. The J gene is TRBJ2-7, the V gene TRBV4-1; 13 positions agree with TRBD2. Germline CDR1 and CDR2: MGHRA and YSYEKL. The length of the CDR3 is 16 residues. After removal of 0 bases from V and 7 bases from J, the junction contained 6 bases not matched to a gene.

The rearrangement uses TRBV7-6 and TRBJ2-1; TRBD1 aligns across 9 bases. This CDR3 is built from 16 residues. The V gene's germline CDR1 is SGHVS and CDR2 FNYEAQ. Unmatched junction bases numbered 5, after V lost 4 bases and J lost 1 base. The CDR3 DNA is TGTGCCAGCAGCTCCCAGACAGGGGGGTCCTACAATGAGCAGTTCTTC. Its protein is CASSSQTGGSYNEQFF.

This clonotype was recorded a few times. V usage is TRBV19 and J usage is TRBJ2-3; D gene uncertain. This CDR3 spans 10 amino acids. The germline V gene has CDR1 LNHDA and CDR2 SQIVND (reference sequence). With 10 bases removed from V and 3 bases from J, the gap between germline ends came to 5 bases. The CDR3 sequence is CATKTDTQYF. In DNA, the CDR3 is TGTGCCACTAAAACAGATACGCAGTATTTT.

The sample holds many counts of this clonotype. The chain couples TRBV15 to TRBJ2-2; D assignment may be TRBD1 or TRBD2 (5 bases each). This CDR3 contains 18 residues. V was pared by 0 bases and J by 0 bases, with 14 bases between. CDR1 is LNHNV and CDR2 is YYDKDF in the germline V gene (reference sequence). This CDR3 is CATSRDRGVSANTGELFF. The CDR3, as DNA: TGTGCCACCAGCAGAGATCGAGGGGTCAGTGCGAACACCGGGGAGCTGTTTTTT. The whole variable domain, filled in from reference TRBV15 and TRBJ2-2, reads DAMVIQNPRYQVTQFGKPVTLSCSQTLNHNVMYWYQQKSSQAPKLLFHYYDKDFNNEADTPDNFQSRRPNTSFCFLDIRSPGLGDTAMYLCATSRDRGVSANTGELFFGEGSRLTVL.

This clonotype appeared a few times. V is TRBV12-3 or TRBV12-4 and J is TRBJ2-2; possibly TRBD2 for D (5 bases). The CDR3 is made up of 14 amino acids. Trimming took 6 bases from V and 3 from J, leaving 11 bases between them. For the CDR3, the DNA is TGTGCCAGCAGAATCGGGATTTACACCGGGGAGCTGTTTTTT. Protein product: CASRIGIYTGELFF.

CDR3 in DNA: TGCGCCAGCAGTACCGACAGGGGGCTATACGAGCAGTACTTC. Its translation is CASSTDRGLYEQYF. The rearrangement joins TRBV5-1 to TRBJ2-7, with 10 bases aligning to TRBD1. CDR1 and CDR2 (germline): SGHRS, YFSETQ. The CDR3 consists of 14 residues. The V gene end was trimmed by 5 bases and the J gene end by 4 bases; junction bases not matched to a gene: 6. The full variable domain, in which reference TRBV5-1 and TRBJ2-7 provide the parts outside the CDR3, is KAGVTQTPRYLIKTRGQQVTLSCSPISGHRSVSWYQQTPGQGLQFLFEYFSETQRNKGNFPGRFSGRQFSNSRSEMNVSTLELGDSALYLCASSTDRGLYEQYFGPGTRLTVT.

This clonotype was observed a handful of times. The V and J genes are TRBV12-3 or TRBV12-4 and TRBJ2-1, with D tentatively TRBD2 (6 bases). V gave up 3 bases and J gave up 9 bases, with 12 bases separating them. The CDR3 runs to 13 residues. The CDR3 nucleotides read TGTGCCAGCAGTTTTGGGGGGAGGACTGAGCAGTTCTTC. Amino acid sequence: CASSFGGRTEQFF.

This clonotype occurred a few times. This rearrangement joins TRBV11-2 to TRBJ2-1; D might be TRBD2 (7 bases). This CDR3 is 16 amino acids long. V gave up 2 bases and J gave up 4 bases, with 15 bases separating them. The germline V gene encodes CDR1 SGHAT and CDR2 FQNNGV. The CDR3 here is CASSLQGGGAYNEQFF. CDR3 in DNA: TGTGCCAGCAGCTTACAGGGAGGGGGGGCTTACAATGAGCAGTTCTTC.

The gene calls are TRBV15 and TRBJ2-5; D remains ambiguous. The CDR3 is 12 amino acids. V was pared by 2 bases and J by 5 bases, with 6 bases between. The germline CDR1 and CDR2 sequences are LNHNV and YYDKDF (reference sequence). The CDR3 sequence is CATSRILETQYF. The DNA of the CDR3 is TGTGCCACCAGCAGAATTCTGGAGACCCAGTACTTC.